A selection of T cell receptor beta chains follows, all from one sample in a study of radiotherapy plus CTLA-4 blockade in lung cancer. Generated by immunoSEQ multiplex PCR, the TCRdb table keeps only in-frame clones and is missing some. The sample carries fewer than 65,000 clones, about four fifths recorded once. The sequencing here drew on peripheral blood, taken from a patient treated with radiotherapy plus ipilimumab. Receptors originate from a human donor with non-small cell lung cancer who had a complete response to radiotherapy plus ipilimumab. Both conserved end residues are part of each CDR3. Fields, in order: D gene, clone size, J gene, V gene, CDR3 protein, CDR3 DNA. A D gene is named only where the DNA matches it firmly. The listing skips clone size in some rows; elsewhere it reads once, few, many or a size class.

TRBD1 | . | TRBJ1-2 | TRBV30 | CAWSVRTGGSGGYTF | TGTGCCTGGAGTGTAAGGACAGGGGGGTCAGGTGGCTACACCTTC
. | . | TRBJ1-2 | TRBV7-2 | CASSRGGADYGYTF | TGTGCCAGCAGCCGGGGGGGGGCGGACTATGGCTACACCTTC
TRBD1 | few | TRBJ1-2 | TRBV5-1 | CASSAEGQVPLYGYTF | TGCGCCAGCAGCGCCGAGGGACAGGTGCCTCTCTATGGCTACACCTTC
. | . | TRBJ1-1 | TRBV27 | CASSYSMNTEAFF | TGTGCCAGCAGTTATAGCATGAACACTGAAGCTTTCTTT
TRBD1 | . | TRBJ2-7 | TRBV7-9 | CASSSPVTGTGSNEQYF | TGTGCCAGCAGCTCCCCTGTTACCGGGACAGGTAGTAACGAGCAGTACTTC
. | . | TRBJ2-7 | TRBV6-5 | CASSYWAGGSSYEQYF | TGTGCCAGCAGTTACTGGGCAGGGGGGAGCTCCTACGAGCAGTACTTC
. | . | TRBJ2-7 | TRBV19 | CASSSGGGAYEQYF | TGTGCCAGTAGTTCTGGCGGCGGAGCCTACGAGCAGTACTTC
. | . | TRBJ1-5 | TRBV12-5 | CASGLPTGLVQPQHF | TGTGCTAGTGGTTTGCCTACAGGGCTTGTTCAGCCCCAGCATTTT
TRBD1 | . | TRBJ2-5 | TRBV7-9 | CASSSSQGAGEETQYF | TGTGCCAGCAGCTCTTCACAGGGGGCGGGCGAAGAGACCCAGTACTTC
. | . | TRBJ2-1 | TRBV15 | CATSHYTQGMNEQFF | TGTGCCACCAGCCATTACACCCAGGGGATGAATGAGCAGTTCTTC
. | . | TRBJ1-2 | TRBV6-5 | CASSTQGTGYTF | TGTGCCAGCAGTACGCAGGGGACTGGCTACACCTTC
TRBD1 | . | TRBJ1-1 | TRBV2 | CARDDRGSSEAFF | TGTGCCAGGGATGACAGGGGGTCATCTGAAGCTTTCTTT
. | . | TRBJ2-1 | TRBV5-1 | CASSLYRDIYLF | TGCGCCAGCAGCTTGTATCGGGACATCTACCTCTTC
TRBD1 | once | TRBJ2-2 | TRBV10-3 | CAISVQGPPNTGELFF | TGTGCCATCAGTGTACAGGGGCCCCCGAACACCGGGGAGCTGTTTTTT
. | . | TRBJ1-5 | TRBV7-2 | CASSPYYQPQHF | TGTGCCAGCAGCCCCTACTATCAGCCCCAGCATTTT
. | few | TRBJ1-4 | TRBV14 | CASSRGQSNEKLFF | TGTGCCAGCAGCCGCGGACAGTCCAATGAAAAACTGTTTTTT
TRBD2 | . | TRBJ2-3 | TRBV30 | CACSLTSGGTDTQYF | TGTGCCTGCTCTCTGACTAGCGGAGGCACAGATACGCAGTATTTT
. | . | TRBJ1-3 | TRBV6-1 | CASSGGQFFGNTIYF | TGTGCCAGCAGTGGGGGGCAATTTTTTGGAAACACCATATATTTT
. | . | TRBJ1-1 | TRBV18 | CASSPQGLNTEAFF | TGTGCCAGCTCACCACAGGGGCTCAACACTGAAGCTTTCTTT
TRBD1 | . | TRBJ2-2 | TRBV7-2 | CASSLGQGGTGELFF | TGTGCCAGCAGCTTGGGACAGGGAGGGACCGGGGAGCTGTTTTTT
. | . | TRBJ1-6 | TRBV9 | CASSVEGGYNSPLHF | TGTGCCAGCAGCGTAGAAGGGGGATATAATTCACCCCTCCACTTT
TRBD2 | few | TRBJ2-2 | TRBV9 | CASSVGGSGITLTGELFF | TGTGCCAGCAGCGTAGGTGGTAGCGGGATCACACTCACCGGGGAGCTGTTTTTT
. | . | TRBJ2-3 | TRBV30 | CAWGGEGLTDTQYF | TGTGCCTGGGGGGGCGAGGGGTTGACAGATACGCAGTATTTT
. | once | TRBJ1-3 | TRBV30 | CAWSAGQTGNTIYF | TGTGCCTGGAGTGCCGGACAGACTGGAAACACCATATATTTT
. | . | TRBJ2-7 | TRBV5-4 | CASSLPEKNEQYF | TGTGCCAGCAGCTTGCCAGAAAAAAACGAGCAGTACTTC
TRBD1 | . | TRBJ1-2 | TRBV7-2 | CASSSGQGSRGGYTF | TGTGCCAGCAGCTCAGGACAGGGCTCCAGAGGGGGCTACACCTTC
TRBD2 | . | TRBJ2-1 | TRBV13 | CASSASGRDHEQFF | TGTGCCAGCAGCGCTAGCGGGAGGGACCATGAGCAGTTCTTC
TRBD1 | . | TRBJ1-1 | TRBV5-1 | CASRFTGASNTEAFF | TGCGCCAGCAGATTTACAGGGGCTAGTAACACTGAAGCTTTCTTT
. | . | TRBJ1-1 | TRBV2 | CATAGTGNTEAFF | TGTGCCACCGCCGGGACTGGGAACACTGAAGCTTTCTTT
. | few | TRBJ1-1 | TRBV14 | CASSQVGGRDTEAFF | TGTGCCAGCAGCCAAGTGGGGGGAAGGGACACTGAAGCTTTCTTT
. | . | TRBJ1-1 | TRBV19 | CASSIERGIAEAFF | TGTGCCAGTAGTATAGAACGAGGGATCGCTGAAGCTTTCTTT
. | . | TRBJ2-7 | TRBV5-1 | CASSLAEPAYEQYF | TGCGCCAGCAGCTTGGCCGAACCAGCCTACGAGCAGTACTTC
. | . | TRBJ2-7 | TRBV19 | CASSIQGSSYERYF | TGTGCCAGTAGTATACAGGGGAGCTCCTACGAGCGGTACTTC
TRBD1 | . | TRBJ1-4 | TRBV6-5 | CANKILGQTNEKLFF | TGTGCCAATAAGATCTTGGGACAGACGAATGAAAAACTGTTTTTT
TRBD1 | . | TRBJ1-2 | TRBV18 | CASSLGQASNYGYTF | TGTGCCAGCTCACTGGGACAGGCGTCTAACTATGGCTACACCTTC
TRBD1 | . | TRBJ2-5 | TRBV11-3 | CASSPGTGDIQTQYF | TGTGCCAGCAGCCCCGGGACAGGGGACATACAGACCCAGTACTTC
. | . | TRBJ1-2 | TRBV7-8 | CASARETNYGYTF | TGTGCCAGCGCCCGAGAGACTAACTATGGCTACACCTTC
. | . | TRBJ2-7 | TRBV6-5 | CASSYSPGSYEQYF | TGTGCCAGCAGTTACAGCCCGGGATCCTACGAGCAGTACTTC
TRBD1 | . | TRBJ1-3 | TRBV6-5 | CASRGTGLSGNTIYF | TGTGCCAGCAGAGGGACAGGGCTCTCTGGAAACACCATATATTTT
. | . | TRBJ2-1 | TRBV4-3 | CASSQVVQRASYNEQFF | TGCGCCAGCAGCCAAGTGGTCCAGCGGGCTTCCTACAATGAGCAGTTCTTC
. | . | TRBJ2-5 | TRBV19 | CASSRKEETQYF | TGTGCCAGTAGTAGGAAGGAGGAGACCCAGTACTTC
TRBD1 | few | TRBJ1-2 | TRBV5-4 | CASSPPVKGAGGYTF | TGTGCCAGCAGCCCCCCAGTTAAGGGGGCGGGAGGCTACACCTTC
TRBD2 | . | TRBJ2-2 | TRBV2 | CASRPGGGTGELFF | TGTGCCAGCAGGCCGGGAGGGGGTACCGGGGAGCTGTTTTTT
TRBD1 | . | TRBJ1-2 | TRBV6-5 | CASSWDSYYGYTF | TGTGCCAGCAGTTGGGACAGCTACTATGGCTACACCTTC
TRBD1 | . | TRBJ1-2 | TRBV30 | CAFQGGVGYTF | TGCGCCTTCCAGGGGGGAGTCGGCTACACCTTC
. | . | TRBJ2-3 | TRBV5-1 | CASSLMSGSTDTQYF | TGCGCCAGCAGCCTTATGTCGGGGAGCACAGATACGCAGTATTTT
TRBD2 | . | TRBJ2-1 | TRBV4-1 | CASSPRSSGSYEQFF | TGCGCCAGCAGCCCTCGCTCTAGCGGGAGCTATGAGCAGTTCTTC
TRBD1 | . | TRBJ2-5 | TRBV27 | CASSPQGWEQYF | TGTGCCAGCAGTCCACAGGGGTGGGAGCAGTACTTC
TRBD1 | . | TRBJ2-7 | TRBV5-1 | CASSTQGISSEQYF | TGCGCCAGCAGCACACAGGGGATTAGTAGCGAGCAGTACTTC
TRBD1 | . | TRBJ1-4 | TRBV18 | CASSPPVPGGNEKLFF | TGTGCCAGCTCACCACCGGTGCCAGGGGGTAATGAAAAACTGTTTTTT
. | once | TRBJ2-7 | TRBV6-5 | CASSGGQTYEQYF | TGTGCCAGCAGTGGAGGACAGACCTACGAGCAGTACTTC
TRBD1 | . | TRBJ2-1 | TRBV6-5 | CASSYLRDRGRNEQFF | TGTGCCAGCAGTTACTTACGGGACAGGGGGCGCAATGAGCAGTTCTTC
TRBD1 | few | TRBJ1-6 | TRBV4-2 | CASSSSTGGLSYNSPLHF | TGTGCCAGCAGCTCTTCGACAGGGGGCCTCTCCTATAATTCACCCCTCCACTTT
. | . | TRBJ1-4 | TRBV5-4 | CASSLYQGGENEKLFF | TGTGCCAGCAGCTTGTATCAGGGAGGCGAAAATGAAAAACTGTTTTTT
. | . | TRBJ1-3 | TRBV4-3 | CASSQELGAGNTIYF | TGCGCCAGCAGCCAAGAGTTAGGGGCTGGAAACACCATATATTTT